Following are 25 T cell receptor beta chains from one sample sequenced in a study of immune cell composition in non-small cell lung cancer. Using immunoSEQ multiplex PCR, the repertoire was profiled, and TCRdb retains in-frame clones only, with some absent. This sample carries several thousand clones, roughly two thirds of them seen once, and the ten largest clones take around a quarter. Normal lung was sampled as far from the tumour as possible, at least 3 cm. Material for sequencing was non-adjacent lung tissue. The receptors here all came from a human donor with non-small cell lung cancer.

CDR3 region: CASSTGGGNEQFF. In DNA form, the CDR3 reads TGTGCCAGTAGTACGGGCGGAGGGAATGAGCAGTTCTTC. The rearrangement uses TRBV19 and TRBJ2-1; D may be TRBD2 (6 bases). The CDR3 has 13 amino acids. Per the germline V gene, CDR1 is LNHDA and CDR2 is SQIVND (reference sequence). Deletions cut 4 bases from V and 7 bases from J, with 11 bases between.

This clone has a handful of counts. CDR3 sequence reads: CASSAIAGGQETQYF. CDR3 sequence (DNA): TGTGCCAGCAGCGCCATAGCGGGGGGCCAAGAGACCCAGTACTTC. This chain joins TRBV7-9 and TRBJ2-5; 10 nucleotides align to TRBD2. This CDR3 has 15 amino acids. Germline values: CDR1 SEHNR, CDR2 FQNEAQ (reference sequence). Trimming at V came to 5 bases and at J to 1 base, leaving 4 bases not matched to a gene.

The chain links TRBV11-2 to TRBJ1-2, with D perhaps TRBD1 (5 bases). CDR1 is SGHAT, CDR2 FQNNGV, per germline. The CDR3 length is 15 residues. V was shortened by 3 bases and J by 4 bases, with 15 bases between the two germline ends. The chain's CDR3 is CASSFLTGPTYGYTF. CDR3 in DNA: TGTGCCAGCAGCTTTTTAACAGGCCCAACCTATGGCTACACCTTC.

The chain links TRBV19 to TRBJ2-5; no definite D call. V lost 6 bases and J 7 bases, leaving 15 bases between the germline ends. Germline V gives CDR1 LNHDA, CDR2 SQIVND (reference sequence). The CDR3 has 13 amino acids. CDR3 sequence reads: CASRYQSEATQYF. For the CDR3, the DNA is TGTGCCAGTAGATACCAAAGTGAAGCGACCCAGTACTTC.

The chain combines TRBV5-5 with TRBJ2-7, with 7 positions matching TRBD1. CDR1 and CDR2 from the germline V gene are SGHKS and YYEKEE (reference sequence). The CDR3 is 16 amino acids. Trimming cost V 0 bases and J 2 bases; bases outside gene matches: 8. The CDR3 DNA is TGTGCCAGCAGCTTGGCGGCGCGACAGGGACCCTACGAGCAGTACTTC. Translating it yields CASSLAARQGPYEQYF. Filled out from reference TRBV5-5 and TRBJ2-7, the complete variable domain reads DAGVTQSPTHLIKTRGQQVTLRCSPISGHKSVSWYQQVLGQGPQFIFQYYEKEERGRGNFPDRFSARQFPNYSSELNVNALLLGDSALYLCASSLAARQGPYEQYFGPGTRLTVT.

The chain joins TRBV2 to TRBJ2-7; 7 positions match TRBD2. V trimming: 2 bases; J trimming: 6 bases; junction bases outside the gene matches: 4. From germline, CDR1 is SNHLY and CDR2 FYNNEI. This CDR3 has 13 residues. CDR3 in DNA: TGTGCCAGCAGTGAATGGGGGGGGATCGAGCAGTACTTC. This encodes CASSEWGGIEQYF. Complete variable domain (other parts from reference TRBV2 and TRBJ2-7): EPEVTQTPSHQVTQMGQEVILRCVPISNHLYFYWYRQILGQKVEFLVSFYNNEISEKSEIFDDQFSVERPDGSNFTLKIRSTKLEDSAMYFCASSEWGGIEQYFGPGTRLTVT.

The V call is TRBV5-1, the J call TRBJ2-7; the match to TRBD1 covers 11 bases. Germline loops: CDR1 SGHRS, CDR2 YFSETQ. CDR3 length: 14 residues. The J segment lost 4 bases and the V segment lost 4 bases, leaving 4 bases of the junction unmatched. The CDR3 DNA follows: TGCGCCAGCAGCGTGGACAGGGGGCATTACGAGCAGTACTTC. This codes for CASSVDRGHYEQYF.

This clone was counted a single time. In DNA, the CDR3 is TGCGCCAGCAGCCAAGATGGCGGGGCTGGGGCCAACGTCCTGACTTTC. Encoded protein: CASSQDGGAGANVLTF. The chain employs TRBV4-3 and TRBJ2-6; tentatively, D is TRBD2 (6 bases). The CDR3 is made up of 16 amino acids. Looked up from germline, CDR1 is LGHNA and CDR2 is YSLEER. The germline V and J ends were trimmed by 0 bases and 2 bases, with 8 bases remaining between them.

The DNA for the CDR3 is TGTGCCAGCAGGGGTGAGGGGGAGGGCTACACCTTC. The encoded protein is CASRGEGEGYTF. The chain is built from TRBV6-5 and TRBJ1-2; a possible D gene is TRBD1 (6 bases). In germline, CDR1 is MNHEY, CDR2 SVGAGI. V lost 6 bases and J 8 bases, leaving 13 bases between the germline ends. The CDR3 runs 12 residues.

This sequence joins TRBV7-9 and TRBJ1-4, with TRBD1 identical over 7 bases. V dropped 0 bases and J dropped 4; count of bases not matched to a gene: 2. The CDR3 runs to 15 residues. The germline V gene encodes CDR1 SEHNR and CDR2 FQNEAQ (reference sequence). CDR3 residues: CASSLAGQFNEKLFF. CDR3 sequence (DNA): TGTGCCAGCAGCTTAGCGGGACAGTTTAATGAAAAACTGTTTTTT.

The chain carries TRBV5-5 and TRBJ1-2, with 7 nucleotides matching TRBD1. Germline CDR1 SGHKS, CDR2 YYEKEE (reference sequence). The CDR3 has 18 residues. V dropped 1 base and J dropped 0; count of bases not matched to a gene: 12. DNA of the CDR3: TGTGCCAGCAGCTTGACAGGGGACCTACCCCCAGCTAACTATGGCTACACCTTC. Encoded protein: CASSLTGDLPPANYGYTF.

The chain recombines TRBV5-1 with TRBJ2-2, with 9 bases aligning to TRBD2. The CDR3 is made up of 15 amino acids. The J segment lost 4 bases and the V segment lost 4 bases, leaving 5 bases of the junction unmatched. The germline V gene encodes CDR1 SGHRS and CDR2 YFSETQ. CDR3 DNA: TGCGCCAGCAGCATTAGCGGGGGAGGCACCGGGGAGCTGTTTTTT. It translates to CASSISGGGTGELFF. Supplemented by reference TRBV5-1 and TRBJ2-2, the full variable domain reads KAGVTQTPRYLIKTRGQQVTLSCSPISGHRSVSWYQQTPGQGLQFLFEYFSETQRNKGNFPGRFSGRQFSNSRSEMNVSTLELGDSALYLCASSISGGGTGELFFGEGSRLTVL.

The chain combines TRBV11-2 with TRBJ2-1; 11 bases line up with TRBD2. Losses at the gene ends were 1 base for V and 6 bases for J; bases not matched to a gene: 14. The CDR3 spans 19 residues. Germline CDR1 reads SGHAT; CDR2 reads FQNNGV. Written as DNA, the CDR3 is TGTGCCAGCAGCTTAGGGCCGTCTAGCGGGGGGTTCTATTCCAATGAGCAGTTCTTC. Encoded protein: CASSLGPSSGGFYSNEQFF.

V and J are TRBV19 and TRBJ1-2, with 8 bases lining up with TRBD1. CDR1 LNHDA and CDR2 SQIVND come from the germline V gene (reference sequence). This CDR3 region has 15 residues. Trimming at V came to 5 bases and at J to 2 bases, leaving 7 bases not matched to a gene. The CDR3 DNA reads TGTGCCAGTAGTCCGTCAGGGGGCTCAAACTATGGCTACACCTTC. Translating gives CASSPSGGSNYGYTF. Drawing the rest from reference TRBV19 and TRBJ1-2, the complete variable domain is DGGITQSPKYLFRKEGQNVTLSCEQNLNHDAMYWYRQDPGQGLRLIYYSQIVNDFQKGDIAEGYSVSREKKESFPLTVTSAQKNPTAFYLCASSPSGGSNYGYTFGSGTRLTVV.

The rearrangement uses TRBV5-4 and TRBJ2-5, with TRBD2 identical over 10 bases. The CDR3 loop spans 16 amino acids. Losses at the gene ends were 3 bases for V and 6 bases for J; bases not matched to a gene: 11. Germline V CDR1 and CDR2: SGHNT, YYREEE (reference sequence). CDR3 coding DNA: TGTGCCAGCAGCTCTGGGGGCCCTAGCGGGGGCCAGACCCAGTACTTC. Translated, it gives CASSSGGPSGGQTQYF. Together with reference TRBV5-4 and TRBJ2-5, the CDR3 gives the full variable domain: ETGVTQSPTHLIKTRGQQVTLRCSSQSGHNTVSWYQQALGQGPQFIFQYYREEENGRGNFPPRFSGLQFPNYSSELNVNALELDDSALYLCASSSGGPSGGQTQYFGPGTRLLVL.

The chain recombines TRBV4-1 with TRBJ2-5; TRBD2 matches at 7 bases. CDR1 is MGHRA, CDR2 YSYEKL, per germline. The CDR3 runs to 14 residues. Trimming cost V 1 base and J 5 bases; bases outside gene matches: 4. CDR3 region: CASSQAREGETQYF. CDR3 DNA: TGCGCCAGCAGCCAAGCTAGGGAGGGGGAGACCCAGTACTTC.

The chain has TRBV27 and TRBJ2-2; the D gene is possibly TRBD2 (5 bases). Germline V gene lookup returns CDR1 MNHEY and CDR2 SMNVEV (reference sequence). Trimming stripped 8 bases from V and 0 bases from J, with 7 bases between. The CDR3 consists of 13 residues. The CDR3: CASRGPNTGELFF. DNA for the CDR3: TGTGCCAGCCGGGGTCCGAACACCGGGGAGCTGTTTTTT.

This chain links TRBV7-8 with TRBJ1-5; no clear D. Germline V lookup: CDR1 SGHVS, CDR2 FQNEAQ. The CDR3 consists of 15 residues. Trimming pared 5 bases from V and 1 base from J, leaving 12 bases between. CDR3 DNA: TGTGCCAGCAGCACTCAGGATAGGAGCAATCAGCCCCAGCATTTT. Translated: CASSTQDRSNQPQHF.

V usage is TRBV5-5 and J usage is TRBJ2-3, with 10 bases that match TRBD1. With V trimmed by 0 bases and J by 4 bases, 5 bases remained unmatched. CDR1 is SGHKS and CDR2 is YYEKEE in the germline V gene (reference sequence). The CDR3 extends over 16 amino acids. The CDR3 sequence is CASSLADRGMADTQYF. The CDR3 DNA reads as TGTGCCAGCAGCTTGGCGGACAGGGGGATGGCAGATACGCAGTATTTT. Using reference TRBV5-5 and TRBJ2-3 for the parts outside the CDR3, the full variable domain is DAGVTQSPTHLIKTRGQQVTLRCSPISGHKSVSWYQQVLGQGPQFIFQYYEKEERGRGNFPDRFSARQFPNYSSELNVNALLLGDSALYLCASSLADRGMADTQYFGPGTRLTVL.

CDR3 coding DNA: TGTGCCAGCAGCTCCTTCAACTTGAACACTGAAGCTTTCTTT. It specifies CASSSFNLNTEAFF. The chain carries TRBV7-8 and TRBJ1-1; no clear D gene. The germline V gene encodes CDR1 SGHVS and CDR2 FQNEAQ. Between the trimmed V and J ends, which lost 4 bases and 0 bases, there was a span of 9 bases. The CDR3 is made up of 14 amino acids. Full variable domain (missing parts from reference TRBV7-8 and TRBJ1-1): GAGVSQSPRYKVAKRGQDVALRCDPISGHVSLFWYQQALGQGPEFLTYFQNEAQLDKSGLPSDRFFAERPEGSVSTLKIQRTQQEDSAVYLCASSSFNLNTEAFFGQGTRLTVV.

This chain joins TRBV18 and TRBJ2-2; possible D gene TRBD1, 6 bases. Germline CDR1 reads KGHSH; CDR2 reads LQKENI. The V end was cut by 5 bases, the J end by 4 bases, with 17 bases between. This CDR3 is built from 16 residues. The CDR3 is CASSYPGQFFTGELFF. The DNA of the CDR3 is TGTGCCAGCTCATATCCGGGACAATTCTTCACCGGGGAGCTGTTTTTT.

This clone is labeled medium-sized. The V gene is TRBV7-9, the J gene TRBJ1-1; 8 positions match TRBD1. The CDR3 sequence is 13 residues long. Germline-derived CDR1 and CDR2 are SEHNR and FQNEAQ (reference sequence). The ends lost 4 bases at V and 7 bases at J; junction bases unmatched: 5. CDR3 amino acids: CASSSGTGLEAFF. CDR3 DNA: TGTGCCAGCAGCTCCGGGACAGGCCTTGAAGCTTTCTTT.

The chain links TRBV10-3 to TRBJ1-2; 7 bases align to TRBD1. The CDR3 runs to 16 residues. Germline CDR1 and CDR2: ENHRY and SYGVKD. Germline trimming cut 8 bases from V and 1 base from J; bases unmatched to any gene: 13. DNA of the CDR3: TGTGCCATCGGGACAGACAGGCTCACCTTTAACTATGGCTACACCTTC. This encodes CAIGTDRLTFNYGYTF.

This rearrangement joins TRBV27 to TRBJ2-3; 8 bases line up with TRBD2. J lost 0 bases, V lost 2 bases, and 4 bases had no gene match. Germline V CDR1 and CDR2: MNHEY, SMNVEV (reference sequence). This CDR3 has 16 amino acids. The CDR3 bases are TGTGCCAGCAGTTTACTAGCGGGCTATAGCACAGATACGCAGTATTTT. This translates into CASSLLAGYSTDTQYF.

J is TRBJ2-2 and V is TRBV5-1; 10 bases agree with TRBD2. The length of the CDR3 is 17 residues. Per the germline V gene, CDR1 is SGHRS and CDR2 is YFSETQ. V shed 1 base and J 6 bases; nucleotides not matched to a gene: 9. CDR3 sequence reads: CASSLKSSGGAAGELFF. CDR3 in DNA: TGCGCCAGCAGCTTGAAGTCCAGCGGGGGGGCCGCCGGGGAGCTGTTTTTT.